This record covers a single T cell receptor beta chain. Its antigen is unknown. V lost 0 bases and J 6 bases, leaving 6 bases between the germline ends. CDR3 size: 13 residues. Germline V gene data show CDR1 as SGHTA and CDR2 as FQGTGA. TCRdb redid the calling of the RT-PCR reads with MiXCR, one entry per CDR3 protein. The sample shows 650,000 to 800,000 distinct CDR3 sequences, approximately 14% of them seen only once. This entry belongs to a study of response to subunit inactivated influenza vaccine. Study results and limitations: The authors proposed limited new T cell recruitment per seasonal influenza vaccination.

The V gene is TRBV7-3, the J gene TRBJ1-5; no clear D. The sequence derives from a man between 45 and 60 years old who received an inactivated influenza vaccine. The sample here was PBMCs from blood, taken 14 to 15 days before vaccination. CDR3 sequence: CASSLTGTQPQHF. CDR3 coding DNA: TGTGCCAGCAGCTTAACTGGTACTCAGCCCCAGCATTTT.